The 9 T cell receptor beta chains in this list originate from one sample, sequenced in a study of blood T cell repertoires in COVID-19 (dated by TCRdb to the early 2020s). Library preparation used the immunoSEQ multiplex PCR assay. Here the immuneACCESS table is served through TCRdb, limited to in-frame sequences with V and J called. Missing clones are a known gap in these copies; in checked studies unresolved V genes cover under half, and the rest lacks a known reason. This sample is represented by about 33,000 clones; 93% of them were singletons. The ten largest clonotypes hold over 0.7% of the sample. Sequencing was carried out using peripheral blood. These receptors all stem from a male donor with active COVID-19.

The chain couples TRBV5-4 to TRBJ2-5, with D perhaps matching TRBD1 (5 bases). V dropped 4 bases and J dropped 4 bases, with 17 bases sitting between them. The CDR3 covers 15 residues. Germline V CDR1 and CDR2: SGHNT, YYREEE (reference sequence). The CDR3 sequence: CASSLSLGVIETQYF. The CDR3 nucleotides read TGTGCCAGCAGCCTATCATTAGGGGTTATAGAGACCCAGTACTTC.

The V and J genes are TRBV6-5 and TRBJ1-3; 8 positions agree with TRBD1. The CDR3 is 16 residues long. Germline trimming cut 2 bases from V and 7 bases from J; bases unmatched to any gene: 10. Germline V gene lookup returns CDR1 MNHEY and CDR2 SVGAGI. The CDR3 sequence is CASSYAPTGTGNTIYF. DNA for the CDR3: TGTGCCAGCAGTTACGCACCGACAGGGACAGGCAACACCATATATTTT.

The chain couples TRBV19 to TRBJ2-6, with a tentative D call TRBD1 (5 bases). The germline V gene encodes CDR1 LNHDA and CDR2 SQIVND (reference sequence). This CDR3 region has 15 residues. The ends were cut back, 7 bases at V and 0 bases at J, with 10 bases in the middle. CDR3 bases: TGTGCCAGTAATGACAGAAACTCTGGGGCCAACGTCCTGACTTTC. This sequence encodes CASNDRNSGANVLTF.

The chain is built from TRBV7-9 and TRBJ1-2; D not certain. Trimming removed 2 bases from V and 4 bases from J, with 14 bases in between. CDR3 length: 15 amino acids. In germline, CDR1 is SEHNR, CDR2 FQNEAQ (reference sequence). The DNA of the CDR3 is TGTGCCAGCAGCTTACTCTCAGTTCGGGGCTATGGCTACACCTTC. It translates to CASSLLSVRGYGYTF.

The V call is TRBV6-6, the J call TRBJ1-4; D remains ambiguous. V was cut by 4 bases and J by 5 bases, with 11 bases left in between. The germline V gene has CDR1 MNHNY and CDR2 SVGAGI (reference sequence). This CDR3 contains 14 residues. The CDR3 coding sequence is TGTGCCAGCAGTTGGACTACTGAGAATGAAAAACTGTTTTTT. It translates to CASSWTTENEKLFF.

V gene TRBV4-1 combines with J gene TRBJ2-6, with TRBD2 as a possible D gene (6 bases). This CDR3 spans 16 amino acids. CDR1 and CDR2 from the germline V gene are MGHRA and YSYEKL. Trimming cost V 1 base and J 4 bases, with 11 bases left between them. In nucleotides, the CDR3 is TGCGCCAGCAGCCAAGGGAGGGGAGCCGGGGCCAACGTCCTGACTTTC. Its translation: CASSQGRGAGANVLTF.

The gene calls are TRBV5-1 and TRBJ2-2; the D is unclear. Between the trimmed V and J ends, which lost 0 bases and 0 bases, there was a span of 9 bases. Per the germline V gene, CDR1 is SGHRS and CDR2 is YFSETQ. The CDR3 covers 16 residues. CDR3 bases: TGCGCCAGCAGCTTGGAAACGGTATCGAACACCGGGGAGCTGTTTTTT. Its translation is CASSLETVSNTGELFF. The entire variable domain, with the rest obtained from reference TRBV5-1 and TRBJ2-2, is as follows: KAGVTQTPRYLIKTRGQQVTLSCSPISGHRSVSWYQQTPGQGLQFLFEYFSETQRNKGNFPGRFSGRQFSNSRSEMNVSTLELGDSALYLCASSLETVSNTGELFFGEGSRLTVL.

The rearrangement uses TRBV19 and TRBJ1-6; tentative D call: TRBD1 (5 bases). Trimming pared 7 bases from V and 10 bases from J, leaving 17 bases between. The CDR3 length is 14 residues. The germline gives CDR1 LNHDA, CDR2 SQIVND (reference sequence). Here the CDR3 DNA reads TGTGCCAGTATCGCCAGGGCGAGAAACTCACCCCTCCACTTT. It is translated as CASIARARNSPLHF.

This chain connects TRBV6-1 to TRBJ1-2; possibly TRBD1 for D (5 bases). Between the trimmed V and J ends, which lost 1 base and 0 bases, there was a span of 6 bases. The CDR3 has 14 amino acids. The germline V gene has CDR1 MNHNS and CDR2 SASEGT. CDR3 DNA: TGTGCCAGCAGTGAAGGACAGACTAACTATGGCTACACCTTC. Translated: CASSEGQTNYGYTF.